This TCR beta chain emerged from a study of blood T cell repertoires in COVID-19. Study details: Researchers got acute and convalescent COVID-19 samples from the United States, Italy and Spain. PBMCs, B-cell-depleted T cells, or T cells were the source of the cDNA or gDNA that made up the material.

The trim removed 0 bases at V and 11 bases at J, leaving 7 bases unmatched. CDR1 SGHRS and CDR2 YFSETQ come from the germline V gene. The CDR3 runs to 13 residues. In the study's own analysis: The authors estimated nucleated cell counts from reference gene primer amplification. Generated by immunoSEQ multiplex PCR, the TCRdb table keeps only in-frame clones and is missing some. V and J calls and clone size are those listed in that table; D and trimming were worked out from the DNA. The sample contains tens of thousands of clones, 80% of which appear only once. The TCR was taken from a woman older than 75 with acute or convalescent COVID-19. The V and J genes are TRBV5-1 and TRBJ1-2; 7 bases map to TRBD1. The source material was peripheral blood. The CDR3 DNA follows: TGCGCCAGCAGCTTGGGGGACAGAGAGTTATACACCTTC. Amino acid sequence: CASSLGDRELYTF.